These T cell receptor beta chains were read from a single sample in a study of cytomegalovirus exposure and HLA in healthy donors. Here immunoSEQ multiplex PCR was the method, and the copy in TCRdb shows in-frame clones only, minus some. The data hold about 130,000 clones, with approximately 78% observed a single time. The sequenced sample was PBMCs. Source of these receptors: a human donor in good health. Both conserved end residues are part of each CDR3. D genes are given only for firm matches. Clone sizes are given selectively: once, few, many, or a class where the clone is expanded.

. | TRBJ2-1 | . | TRBV27 | TGTGCCAGCAGTTCCAGGGGCCGGGACTCCTACAATGAGCAGTTCTTC | CASSSRGRDSYNEQFF
. | TRBJ2-1 | TRBD1 | TRBV19 | TGTGCCAGTAGTATGGCCCCCAGGGGGCGCCTCAATGAGCAGTTCTTC | CASSMAPRGRLNEQFF
. | TRBJ1-5 | TRBD1 | TRBV30 | TGTGCCTGGAGCGCCGGGACAGGGGGCAATCAGCCCCAGCATTTT | CAWSAGTGGNQPQHF
. | TRBJ1-4 | . | TRBV11-2 | TGTGCCAGCAGCCGCGGGGGGCCAACTAATGAAAAACTGTTTTTT | CASSRGGPTNEKLFF
. | TRBJ2-5 | . | TRBV18 | TGTGCCAGCTCACCATATAGACAGAACCAAGAGACCCAGTACTTC | CASSPYRQNQETQYF
. | TRBJ2-5 | . | TRBV29-1 | TGCAGCGCCCGGACAGTCCAACAAGAGACCCAGTACTTC | CSARTVQQETQYF
. | TRBJ2-5 | . | TRBV15 | TGTGCCACCAGCAGAGAGAACACCGGGACCGGGGGTGAGACCCAGTACTTC | CATSRENTGTGGETQYF
few | TRBJ2-3 | TRBD2 | TRBV7-2 | TGTGCCAGCAGCGACCGGACTAGCGGGGCGGATACGCAGTATTTT | CASSDRTSGADTQYF
. | TRBJ2-5 | TRBD1 | TRBV19 | TGTGCCAGTAGCACCTCGGGACAGGGGATAGAGACCCAGTACTTC | CASSTSGQGIETQYF
. | TRBJ2-3 | . | TRBV27 | TGTGCCAGGAAATTGGGTGGGAGTGAGGGAAATACGCAGTATTTT | CARKLGGSEGNTQYF